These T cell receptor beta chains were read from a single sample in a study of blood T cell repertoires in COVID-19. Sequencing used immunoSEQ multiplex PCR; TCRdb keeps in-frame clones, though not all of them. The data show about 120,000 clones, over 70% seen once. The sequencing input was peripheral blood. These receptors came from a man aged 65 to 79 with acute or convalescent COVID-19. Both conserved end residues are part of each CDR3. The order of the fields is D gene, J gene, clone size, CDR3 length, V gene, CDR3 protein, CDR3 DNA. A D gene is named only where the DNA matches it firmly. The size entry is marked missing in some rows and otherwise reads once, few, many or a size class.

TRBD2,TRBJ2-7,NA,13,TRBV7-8,CASSFPAGNHMYF,TGTGCCAGCAGCTTCCCAGCGGGGAACCACATGTACTTC
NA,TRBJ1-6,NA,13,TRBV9,CASSFKGLPPLHF,TGTGCCAGCAGCTTCAAAGGACTACCACCCCTCCACTTT
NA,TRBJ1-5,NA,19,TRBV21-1,CASSKVVGTGKNHFQPQHF,TGTGCCAGCAGCAAAGTTGTGGGGACAGGGAAGAATCACTTTCAGCCCCAGCATTTT
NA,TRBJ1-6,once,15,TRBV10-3,CAISESPGMNSPLHF,TGTGCCATCAGTGAGTCGCCAGGAATGAATTCACCCCTCCACTTT
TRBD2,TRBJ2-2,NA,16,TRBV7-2,CASSLIPAGGLGELFF,TGTGCCAGCAGCCTTATCCCAGCGGGGGGGCTCGGGGAGCTGTTTTTT
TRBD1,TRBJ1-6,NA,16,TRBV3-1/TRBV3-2,CASKLAKTGRNSPLHF,TGTGCCAGCAAACTAGCAAAGACAGGGCGAAATTCACCCCTCCACTTT
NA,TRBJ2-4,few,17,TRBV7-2,CASSYPEGVLAKNIQYF,TGTGCCAGCAGCTACCCCGAGGGGGTCCTAGCCAAAAACATTCAGTACTTC
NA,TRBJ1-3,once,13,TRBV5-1,CASSPPRPGTIYF,TGCGCCAGCAGCCCCCCGCGGCCGGGCACCATATATTTT
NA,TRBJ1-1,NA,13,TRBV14,CASSQVAGTEAFF,TGTGCCAGCAGCCAAGTAGCGGGGACTGAAGCTTTCTTT
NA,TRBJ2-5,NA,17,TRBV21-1,CASSKSNRCKNQETQYF,TGTGCCAGCAGCAAATCTAACAGGTGCAAAAACCAAGAGACCCAGTACTTC
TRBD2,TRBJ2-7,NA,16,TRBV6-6,CASSYSASGGLREQYF,TGTGCCAGCAGTTACTCGGCTAGCGGGGGCCTTCGCGAGCAGTACTTC
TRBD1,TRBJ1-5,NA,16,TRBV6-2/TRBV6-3,CASSYFLLDRGSTQHF,TGTGCCAGCAGTTACTTCTTATTGGACAGGGGTAGCACCCAGCATTTT
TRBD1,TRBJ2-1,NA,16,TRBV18,CASSRTDRASYNEQFF,TGTGCCAGCTCACGGACGGACAGGGCCTCCTACAATGAGCAGTTCTTC
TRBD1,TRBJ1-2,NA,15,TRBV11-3,CASSPRAGGFYGYTF,TGTGCCAGCAGCCCCAGGGCAGGGGGCTTCTATGGCTACACCTTC
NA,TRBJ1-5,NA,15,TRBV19,CASSTGVPSNQPQHF,TGTGCCAGTAGTACCGGGGTCCCTAGCAATCAGCCCCAGCATTTT
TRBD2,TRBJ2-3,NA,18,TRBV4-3,CASALSVRASGGWGTQYF,TGCGCCAGCGCCCTATCAGTCCGGGCTAGCGGGGGGTGGGGTACGCAGTATTTT
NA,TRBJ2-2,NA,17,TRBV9,CASSVERSGGETGELFF,TGTGCCAGCAGCGTAGAAAGGTCCGGGGGAGAAACCGGGGAGCTGTTTTTT
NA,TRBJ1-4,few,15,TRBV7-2,CASSLAGGSNEKLFF,TGTGCCAGCAGCTTAGCCGGTGGTTCCAATGAAAAACTGTTTTTT
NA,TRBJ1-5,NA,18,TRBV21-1,CASSLLGEGTHRNQPQHF,TGTGCCAGCAGCCTCCTCGGAGAGGGGACACATAGGAATCAGCCCCAGCATTTT
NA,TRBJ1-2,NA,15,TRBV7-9,CASSLVGGQDYGYTF,TGTGCCAGCAGCTTGGTGGGCGGGCAGGATTATGGCTACACCTTC
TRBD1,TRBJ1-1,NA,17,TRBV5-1,CASSSEGQGARETEAFF,TGCGCCAGCAGCTCGGAAGGGCAGGGGGCGAGAGAGACTGAAGCTTTCTTT
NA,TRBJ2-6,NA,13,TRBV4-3,CASSISGANVLTF,TGCGCCAGCAGTATTTCTGGGGCCAACGTCCTGACTTTC
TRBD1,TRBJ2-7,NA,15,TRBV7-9,CASSDRGQGPYEQYF,TGTGCCAGCAGCGATAGGGGGCAGGGACCCTACGAGCAGTACTTC
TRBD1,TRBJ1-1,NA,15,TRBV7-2,CASSTGQGMGTEAFF,TGTGCCAGCAGCACCGGACAGGGGATGGGCACTGAAGCTTTCTTT
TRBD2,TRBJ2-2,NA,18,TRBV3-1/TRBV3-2,CASSQDRLAGGPFGELFF,TGTGCCAGCAGCCAAGATAGGCTAGCGGGGGGGCCCTTCGGGGAGCTGTTTTTT
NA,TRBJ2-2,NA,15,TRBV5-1,CASSSAGLGAGELFF,TGCGCCAGCAGCTCCGCGGGGTTGGGGGCCGGGGAGCTGTTTTTT
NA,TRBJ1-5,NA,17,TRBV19,CASSIPPARSSNQPQHF,TGTGCCAGTAGTATACCTCCAGCTAGGAGTAGCAATCAGCCCCAGCATTTT
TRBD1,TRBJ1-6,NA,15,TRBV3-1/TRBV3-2,CASSWGDRGPSPLHF,TGTGCCAGCAGCTGGGGGGACAGGGGCCCCTCACCCCTCCACTTT
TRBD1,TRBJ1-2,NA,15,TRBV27,CASSLSRDRGYGYTF,TGTGCCAGCAGTTTATCTAGGGACAGGGGATATGGCTACACCTTC
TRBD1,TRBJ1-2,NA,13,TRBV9,CASSTGTGQGYTF,TGTGCCAGCAGCACCGGGACAGGGCAAGGCTACACCTTC
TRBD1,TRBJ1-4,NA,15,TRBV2,CASSRQGFGNEKLFF,TGTGCCAGCAGTAGACAGGGTTTCGGGAATGAAAAACTGTTTTTT
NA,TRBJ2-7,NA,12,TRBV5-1,CASSPGYYEQYF,TGCGCCAGTTCGCCAGGATACTACGAGCAGTACTTC
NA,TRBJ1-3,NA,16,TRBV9,CASSVVSGYSGNTIYF,TGTGCCAGCAGCGTAGTGTCGGGGTATTCTGGAAACACCATATATTTT
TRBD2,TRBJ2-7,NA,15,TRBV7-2,CASSLRGGPTYEQYF,TGTGCCAGCAGCTTGCGCGGGGGACCAACCTACGAGCAGTACTTC
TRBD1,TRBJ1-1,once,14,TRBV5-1,CASSLPGGNTEAFF,TGCGCCAGCAGCCTCCCAGGGGGGAACACTGAAGCTTTCTTT
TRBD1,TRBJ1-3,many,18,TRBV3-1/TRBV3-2,CASSYEEDRANSGNTIYF,TGTGCCAGCAGCTACGAAGAGGACAGGGCCAACTCTGGAAACACCATATATTTT
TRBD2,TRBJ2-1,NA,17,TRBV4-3,CASSQGPQRGSYNEQFF,TGCGCCAGCAGCCAAGGGCCCCAGCGGGGCTCCTACAATGAGCAGTTCTTC
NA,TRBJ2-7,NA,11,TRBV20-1,CSVVILREQYF,TGCAGCGTAGTAATTTTGAGGGAGCAGTACTTC
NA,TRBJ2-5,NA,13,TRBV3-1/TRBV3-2,CASSPHGVETQYF,TGTGCCAGCAGCCCCCACGGGGTAGAGACCCAGTACTTC
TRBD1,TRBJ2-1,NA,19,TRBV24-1,CATSDPTSGTGGSYNEQFF,TGTGCCACCAGTGATCCAACTTCCGGGACAGGGGGCTCCTACAATGAGCAGTTCTTC
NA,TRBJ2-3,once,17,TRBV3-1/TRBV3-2,CASSQVGADHFTDTQYF,TGTGCCAGCAGCCAAGTTGGGGCAGACCATTTCACAGATACGCAGTATTTT
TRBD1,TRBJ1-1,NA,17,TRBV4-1,CASKSHFLDRENTEAFF,TGCGCCAGCAAATCCCACTTTCTGGACAGGGAGAACACTGAAGCTTTCTTT
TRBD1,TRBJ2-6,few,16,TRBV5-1,CASSSMTGAGANVLTF,TGCGCCAGCAGCTCTATGACAGGGGCTGGGGCCAACGTCCTGACTTTC
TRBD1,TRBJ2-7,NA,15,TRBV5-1,CASSPGDRVSYEQYF,TGCGCCAGCAGCCCGGGGGACAGGGTCTCGTACGAGCAGTACTTC
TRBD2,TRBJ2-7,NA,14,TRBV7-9,CASSLARGNYEQYF,TGTGCCAGCAGCTTAGCGCGGGGGAACTACGAGCAGTACTTC
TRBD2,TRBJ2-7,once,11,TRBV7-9,CASRSGSQQYF,TGTGCCAGTCGGAGCGGGAGCCAGCAGTACTTC
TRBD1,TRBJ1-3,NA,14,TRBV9,CASSVTGVGNTIYF,TGTGCCAGCAGCGTCACAGGGGTTGGAAACACCATATATTTT
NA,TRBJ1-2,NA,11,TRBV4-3,CASSQGDGYTF,TGCGCCAGCAGCCAAGGAGATGGCTACACCTTC
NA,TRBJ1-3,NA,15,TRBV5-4,CASSRYDSSGNTIYF,TGTGCCAGCAGCCGTTATGACAGCTCTGGAAACACCATATATTTT